These 7 T cell receptor beta chains were sequenced from one sample in a study of blood T cell repertoires in COVID-19. Some clones are missing from TCRdb's copy, which holds only in-frame ones; the method was immunoSEQ multiplex PCR. This table holds approximately 63,000 clones, roughly 76% found once. The sequenced material came from peripheral blood. Source of these receptors: a woman older than 75 with acute or convalescent COVID-19.

The V gene is TRBV2, the J gene TRBJ2-5; 7 bases map to TRBD1. Looked up from germline, CDR1 is SNHLY and CDR2 is FYNNEI. This CDR3 has 13 residues. V lost 7 bases and J lost 3; bases outside the gene matches: 5. CDR3 sequence reads: CASNAGTEETQYF. The CDR3 DNA reads as TGTGCCAGCAACGCCGGGACAGAAGAGACCCAGTACTTC.

This clone showed up just a few times. The chain uses TRBV30 and TRBJ1-3, with a possible D match to TRBD1 (6 bases). This CDR3 is 15 amino acids long. Trimming left V 1 base short and J 2 bases short, with 12 bases between. Germline V gene lookup returns CDR1 GTSNPN and CDR2 SVGIG (reference sequence). The CDR3 bases are TGTGCCTGGAGTGGGAACAGGGCTACTGGAAACACCATATATTTT. It yields the protein CAWSGNRATGNTIYF. Looking up the rest from reference TRBV30 and TRBJ1-3 gives the full variable domain: SQTIHQWPATLVQPVGSPLSLECTVEGTSNPNLYWYRQAAGRGLQLLFYSVGIGQISSEVPQNLSASRPQDRQFILSSKKLLLSDSGFYLCAWSGNRATGNTIYFGEGSWLTVV.

The chain joins TRBV29-1 to TRBJ1-1; tentatively, D is TRBD1 (5 bases). This CDR3 is built from 13 residues. Trimming removed 6 bases at V and 5 bases at J, with 16 bases between. Germline V gene sequence: CDR1 SQVTM, CDR2 ANQGSEA. This CDR3 is CSVSPGGGTEAFF. DNA for the CDR3: TGCAGCGTCTCCCCGGGGGGAGGAACTGAAGCTTTCTTT.

This clone was counted once. The chain carries TRBV15 and TRBJ2-7; 9 nucleotides line up with TRBD1. Germline V gene data show CDR1 as LNHNV and CDR2 as YYDKDF (reference sequence). With 3 bases clipped from V and 5 bases from J, the junction kept 5 bases outside the gene matches. There are 14 residues in the CDR3. CDR3 in DNA: TGTGCCACCAGCAGGGGACAGGGAGGAGACGAGCAGTACTTC. Protein sequence: CATSRGQGGDEQYF.

This sequence joins TRBV19 and TRBJ1-5, with D perhaps matching TRBD1 (5 bases). The CDR3 loop spans 15 amino acids. Germline-derived CDR1 and CDR2 are LNHDA and SQIVND (reference sequence). Between the trimmed V and J ends, which lost 5 bases and 6 bases, there was a span of 17 bases. CDR3 region: CASSSLPGLFQPQHF. The CDR3 region has the DNA TGTGCCAGTAGTTCTTTGCCAGGGTTGTTTCAGCCCCAGCATTTT.

The gene calls are TRBV6-5 and TRBJ1-6, with 8 nucleotides matching TRBD1. Germline values: CDR1 MNHEY, CDR2 SVGAGI. The CDR3 totals 11 residues. CDR3 protein: CGTGYNSPLHF. CDR3 DNA: TGTGGGACAGGGTATAATTCACCCCTCCACTTT.

The rearrangement joins TRBV24-1 to TRBJ2-5, with 13 bases lining up with TRBD2. The CDR3 totals 13 residues. V shed 11 bases, J shed 3 bases, and the junction held 2 bases outside the gene matches. Germline V gene lookup returns CDR1 KGHDR and CDR2 SFDVKD. CDR3 protein: CASGTSGEETQYF. The CDR3 nucleotides are TGTGCCAGCGGGACTAGCGGGGAAGAGACCCAGTACTTC.